This T cell receptor beta chain was profiled in a study of CD8+ T cells in alopecia areata. Treatment reported: oral pan-JAK inhibitor, 5-10 mg twice daily. Alopecia areata patients had lesional scalp punch biopsies and peripheral blood taken from them. Study outcomes and limitations: Tofacitinib produced a significant decrease in scalp clonality and in expanded CD8+ clones among the top 100. Many expanded lesional clones stayed in scalp and blood while on tofacitinib.

The germline gives CDR1 MGHDK, CDR2 SYGVNS. The CDR3 consists of 15 residues. Trimming stripped 2 bases from V and 2 bases from J, with 11 bases between. Turning to this clone: Its antigen is unknown.

As the sequencing template, cDNA was produced by extracting RNA and reverse transcribing it. Method: immunoSEQ multiplex PCR; TCRdb's copy keeps in-frame clones and lacks some. Of some 180,000 clones detected, approximately 53% appear once; the ten largest clones hold 10% to 12%. The sequence was obtained from a human donor with alopecia areata. This chain links TRBV25-1 with TRBJ2-3; D is possibly TRBD1 (6 bases). This sample comprised CD8+ T cells sorted from blood, obtained at week 24, from a patient treated with tofacitinib. DNA of the CDR3: TGTGCCAGCAGTGAAGAGACAGGAGACACAGATACGCAGTATTTT. Its protein is CASSEETGDTDTQYF.